This passage covers 9 T cell receptor beta chains from one sample sequenced in a study of regulatory T cells in long-lasting Graves disease. Time point denoted: persistent/refractory GD, antithyroid drugs over 5 years with positive TRAb. RNA from PBMCs was the source of the TCR library. Assembly of TCR beta libraries relied on iRepertoire HTBI primers together with Arm-PCR of CDR3 regions. TCRdb reprocessed the multiplex PCR reads with MiXCR, giving one entry per CDR3 protein. The profile shows a few hundred thousand distinct CDR3 sequences, 22% of them singletons. Sequencing was performed on peripheral blood mononuclear cells (PBMCs), taken when the disease was refractory, from a patient treated with antithyroid drugs. The receptors stem from a female donor with Graves disease.

This clonotype was counted at least ten times. V gene TRBV7-2 combines with J gene TRBJ2-7, with D possibly being TRBD2 (5 bases). Trimming stripped 3 bases from V and 3 bases from J, with 12 bases between. The germline gives CDR1 SGHTA, CDR2 FQGNSA. The CDR3 consists of 14 residues. The DNA of the CDR3 is TGTGCCAGCAGCTTCGGACTGGCGGACTACGAGCAGTACTTC. Its translation: CASSFGLADYEQYF.

There are many counts of this clonotype. The chain is built from TRBV7-2 and TRBJ2-7; possibly TRBD2 for D (6 bases). V lost 5 bases to trimming and J lost 4 bases, with 18 bases between them. CDR1 and CDR2 from the germline V gene are SGHTA and FQGNSA. This CDR3 is 15 amino acids long. CDR3 loop: CASSAGWGESYEQYF. In DNA, the CDR3 is TGTGCCAGCAGCGCAGGTTGGGGGGAGAGTTACGAGCAGTACTTC.

V gene TRBV9 combines with J gene TRBJ2-4; 15 bases fit TRBD2. Trimming cost V 4 bases and J 5 bases; bases outside gene matches: 7. Germline V gives CDR1 SGDLS, CDR2 YYNGEE. This CDR3 spans 17 amino acids. The CDR3 region is CASSPGLAGGPQNIQYF. CDR3 DNA sequence: TGTGCCAGCAGCCCGGGACTAGCGGGGGGACCCCAAAACATTCAGTACTTC.

This clonotype was detected a few times. The chain employs TRBV3-1 and TRBJ1-1; D possibly corresponds to TRBD1 (6 bases). V was shortened by 0 bases and J by 1 base, with 15 bases between the two germline ends. Germline CDR1 is LGHDT and CDR2 is YNNKEL (reference sequence). This CDR3 is built from 17 residues. The CDR3: CASSQEFWGATNTEAFF. The CDR3 DNA reads TGTGCCAGCAGCCAAGAATTTTGGGGGGCGACGAACACTGAAGCTTTCTTT.

V usage is TRBV4-1 and J usage is TRBJ1-1; TRBD1 aligns across 8 bases. From germline, CDR1 is MGHRA and CDR2 YSYEKL. The CDR3 has 13 amino acids. The V segment lost 2 bases and the J segment 8 bases; nucleotides outside the gene matches: 4. The CDR3 loop is CASSQLWTGEAFF. CDR3 nucleotide sequence: TGCGCCAGCAGCCAACTTTGGACAGGGGAAGCTTTCTTT.

Points on this clonotype: One base separates it from a far larger clone, so it is likely a read error. This chain joins TRBV28 and TRBJ1-2; D gene unclear. The CDR3 is made up of 12 amino acids. Germline CDR1 is MDHEN and CDR2 is SYDVKM. Trimming stripped 6 bases from V and 4 bases from J, with 9 bases between. CDR3 sequence reads: CASSADPYGYTF. DNA for the CDR3: TGTGCCAGCAGCGCGGATCCCTATGGCTACACCTTC.

This clonotype was picked up many times. The chain employs TRBV28 and TRBJ1-5; 7 bases align to TRBD1. The CDR3 sequence is 15 residues long. From germline, CDR1 is MDHEN and CDR2 SYDVKM. V lost 4 bases to trimming and J lost 9 bases; unmatched junction nucleotides: 12. This CDR3 reads CASSSGTEVVGPQHF. The CDR3 DNA follows: TGTGCCAGCAGTTCCGGGACAGAGGTTGTCGGGCCCCAGCATTTT.

The chain has TRBV19 and TRBJ1-5; D perhaps matches TRBD1 (5 bases). The CDR3 covers 17 residues. V was shortened by 1 base and J by 2 bases, with 15 bases between the two germline ends. In germline, CDR1 is LNHDA, CDR2 SQIVND (reference sequence). This chain's CDR3 is CASSIVLGGFGNQPQHF. The CDR3 DNA reads TGTGCCAGTAGTATAGTCCTCGGGGGGTTTGGCAATCAGCCCCAGCATTTT.

This clonotype was detected a few times. This chain links TRBV6-5 with TRBJ2-7; 11 nucleotides align to TRBD2. V shed 4 bases and J 3 bases; nucleotides not matched to a gene: 5. This CDR3 contains 15 residues. CDR1 is MNHEY, CDR2 SVGAGI, per germline. This chain's CDR3 is CASSSTSGSFYEQYF. CDR3 sequence (DNA): TGTGCCAGCAGTTCCACTAGCGGGAGTTTCTACGAGCAGTACTTC.